This TCR beta chain was sequenced during a study of cytomegalovirus exposure and HLA in healthy donors. Primers: 60 Vbeta forward and 13 Jbeta reverse. The data were produced by immunoSEQ multiplex PCR, yet TCRdb's version contains in-frame clones alone and is incomplete. The listing contains 200,000 or so clones. On this clone itself: This CDR3 fails to terminate in the conserved phenylalanine or tryptophan, so it likely reflects a read error.

CDR1 is MDHEN, CDR2 SYDVKM, per germline. Deletions cut 3 bases from V and 4 bases from J, with 10 bases between. CDR3 size: 15 residues. Sequenced material: PBMCs. This TCR was recovered from a boy aged 10-17 years in good health and CMV-seronegative. The chain has TRBV28 and TRBJ2-6; TRBD2 might be the D (6 bases). The CDR3 DNA reads TGTGCCAGCAGTTTGGGAGGAAAGGGGGCCAACGTCCTGACTTCC. This sequence encodes CASSLGGKGANVLTS.